Sequencing of this T cell receptor (beta chain) was carried out in a study of T cell responses to AZD1222 COVID-19 vaccine. Study-level findings and limits: White British donors predominated, females outnumbered males, and clonal diversity was possibly underestimated. Distributed over spike, vaccine-associated CD4 TCRs predominated at 160-218 and 743-854. All repertoire sampling was performed exclusively after the peak T cell response.

Analyses pooled second doses at about 4 or about 12 weeks. Data came from immunoSEQ multiplex PCR; TCRdb stores just in-frame clones and leaves some out. The sample yields about 140,000 clones, just over 90% seen once. Remarks on this clone: Its antigen is not known.

This CDR3 contains 14 residues. Trimming took off 4 bases at V and 3 bases at J, with 14 bases between the two ends. The germline CDR1 and CDR2 sequences are SGHNT and YYREEE (reference sequence). The material was peripheral blood, obtained 28 days after the second AZD1222 dose. The clonotype originates from an adult who received the AZD1222 COVID-19 vaccine. This chain uses TRBV5-4 with TRBJ2-7, with D tentatively TRBD2 (6 bases). CDR3 region: CASSRDSTHYEQYF. The DNA of the CDR3 is TGTGCCAGCAGCAGGGACTCGACTCACTACGAGCAGTACTTC.